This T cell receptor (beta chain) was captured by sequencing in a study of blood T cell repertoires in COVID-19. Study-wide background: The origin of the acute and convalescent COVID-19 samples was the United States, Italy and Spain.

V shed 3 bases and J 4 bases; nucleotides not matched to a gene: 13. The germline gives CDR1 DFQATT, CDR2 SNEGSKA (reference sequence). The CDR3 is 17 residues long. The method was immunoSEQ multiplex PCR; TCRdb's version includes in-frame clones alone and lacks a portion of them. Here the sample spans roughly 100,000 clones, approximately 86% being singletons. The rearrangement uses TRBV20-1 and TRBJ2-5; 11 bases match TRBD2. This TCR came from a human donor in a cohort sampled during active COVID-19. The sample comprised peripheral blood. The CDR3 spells CSASRNSGGVRRETQYF. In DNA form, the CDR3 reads TGCAGTGCTAGTAGGAATAGCGGGGGGGTTCGGCGAGAGACCCAGTACTTC.